This is a list of T cell receptor beta chains from one sample in a study of OX40 agonist ivuxolimab in advanced cancers. Generated by immunoSEQ multiplex PCR, the TCRdb table keeps only in-frame clones and is missing some. The sample shows over 45,000 clones, 93% of them seen only once. The starting material was CD4+ or CD8+ T cells sorted from blood, obtained in a trial of the OX40 agonist ivuxolimab. These receptors all stem from an adult with an advanced solid tumor such as melanoma, head and neck, liver or kidney cancer. The CDR3 runs from the conserved cysteine through the conserved F or W. D genes are given only for firm matches. The listing skips clone size in some rows; elsewhere it reads once, few, many or a size class.

-	TRBV7-6	TRBJ1-1	-	CASSLDRPIEAFF	TGTGCCAGCAGCTTAGATAGGCCCATAGAAGCTTTCTTT
TRBD2	TRBV28	TRBJ2-2	-	CASSLKGGRVITGELFF	TGTGCCAGCAGTTTAAAGGGCGGGAGGGTGATCACCGGGGAGCTGTTTTTT
TRBD1	TRBV19	TRBJ2-2	-	CATWDRANTGELFF	TGTGCCACCTGGGACAGGGCGAACACCGGGGAGCTGTTTTTT
TRBD1	TRBV28	TRBJ2-6	-	CASRLIGTGSGANVLTF	TGTGCCAGCAGGCTCATTGGGACAGGGTCTGGGGCCAACGTCCTGACTTTC
-	TRBV7-9	TRBJ1-5	-	CASSLGGGNQPQHF	TGTGCCAGCAGCTTAGGGGGAGGCAATCAGCCCCAGCATTTT
TRBD1	TRBV27	TRBJ1-1	-	CASLGQPNTEAFF	TGTGCCAGCTTGGGACAGCCAAACACTGAAGCTTTCTTT
TRBD2	TRBV12-5	TRBJ2-5	-	CASGSGLAQETQYF	TGTGCTAGTGGTTCGGGACTAGCCCAAGAGACCCAGTACTTC
-	TRBV10-3	TRBJ2-1	-	CAISLAVSSYNEQFF	TGTGCCATCAGTTTAGCGGTTAGCTCCTACAATGAGCAGTTCTTC
TRBD2	TRBV11-2	TRBJ2-5	-	CASSPQTSGREETQYF	TGTGCCAGCAGCCCTCAGACTAGCGGGAGGGAGGAGACCCAGTACTTC
-	TRBV13	TRBJ2-6	-	CASGPPEGPHSGANVLTF	TGTGCCAGCGGACCTCCGGAGGGCCCCCACTCTGGGGCCAACGTCCTGACTTTC
TRBD2	TRBV7-9	TRBJ2-3	-	CASSWDTGTSGTDTQYF	TGTGCCAGCAGCTGGGATACCGGGACTAGCGGCACAGATACGCAGTATTTT
TRBD2	TRBV4-3	TRBJ2-1	-	CASSQEAGGNEQFF	TGCGCCAGCAGCCAAGAGGCGGGAGGGAATGAGCAGTTCTTC
-	TRBV25-1	TRBJ1-4	-	CASSEVDSATNEKLFF	TGTGCCAGCAGTGAAGTGGATTCTGCAACTAATGAAAAACTGTTTTTT
TRBD2	TRBV5-4	TRBJ2-1	-	CASSSLGLAGATEQFF	TGTGCCAGCAGCTCCTTGGGACTAGCGGGAGCCACTGAGCAGTTCTTC
-	TRBV7-8	TRBJ2-3	-	CASSDENLDTQYF	TGTGCCAGCAGCGACGAGAACCTGGATACGCAGTATTTT
-	TRBV4-2	TRBJ1-1	-	CASSQDVGMNTEAFF	TGTGCCAGCAGCCAAGATGTGGGGATGAACACTGAAGCTTTCTTT
-	TRBV28	TRBJ1-4	-	CASTLYGAPNEKLFF	TGTGCCAGCACCCTTTATGGGGCCCCTAATGAAAAACTGTTTTTT
-	TRBV4-1	TRBJ1-1	-	CASSQDVVQGGRMNTEAFF	TGCGCCAGCAGCCAAGATGTGGTACAGGGCGGCCGAATGAACACTGAAGCTTTCTTT
-	TRBV7-9	TRBJ2-1	-	CASSPHGSYNEQFF	TGTGCCAGCAGCCCCCACGGAAGCTACAATGAGCAGTTCTTC
-	TRBV5-1	TRBJ2-7	many	CASRRDLKITYEQYF	TGCGCCAGCAGACGCGACCTCAAGATAACCTACGAGCAGTACTTC
TRBD1	TRBV2	TRBJ2-7	-	CASILDRFNEQYF	TGTGCCAGCATCCTGGACAGGTTCAACGAGCAGTACTTC
-	TRBV14	TRBJ2-7	-	CASSQRGGGPLYEQYF	TGTGCCAGCAGCCAAAGAGGAGGGGGCCCCCTTTACGAGCAGTACTTC
TRBD1	TRBV28	TRBJ1-2	-	CASSSTQYRDRSGYGYTF	TGTGCCAGCAGTTCAACCCAGTATAGGGACAGGAGCGGCTATGGCTACACCTTC
TRBD1	TRBV18	TRBJ1-1	-	CASSPIGQGNTEAFF	TGTGCCAGCTCACCTATTGGACAGGGGAACACTGAAGCTTTCTTT
-	TRBV5-1	TRBJ2-7	-	CASSLEVSTYEQYF	TGCGCCAGCAGCTTGGAGGTCAGTACCTACGAGCAGTACTTC
TRBD2	TRBV9	TRBJ2-5	once	CASSGQTSWKETQYF	TGTGCCAGCAGCGGGCAGACTAGCTGGAAAGAGACCCAGTACTTC
TRBD2	TRBV27	TRBJ2-7	-	CASRTSGTGEQYF	TGTGCCAGCCGGACTAGCGGGACTGGCGAGCAGTACTTC
TRBD2	TRBV29-1	TRBJ2-3	-	CSVTTLAGVYTDTQYF	TGCAGCGTCACCACACTAGCGGGAGTTTACACAGATACGCAGTATTTT
-	TRBV5-4	TRBJ2-1	-	CASSPDGNYGTYNEQFF	TGTGCCAGCAGCCCGGACGGGAACTACGGGACCTACAATGAGCAGTTCTTC
TRBD1	TRBV23-1	TRBJ2-1	-	CASSLTGTGKPTYNEQFF	TGCGCCAGCAGTCTTACCGGGACAGGGAAGCCGACCTACAATGAGCAGTTCTTC
-	TRBV11-2	TRBJ2-1	-	CASTYGDEQFF	TGTGCCAGCACGTACGGCGATGAGCAGTTCTTC
-	TRBV5-6	TRBJ2-7	-	CASSPTESSYEQYF	TGTGCCAGCAGTCCTACTGAGAGCTCCTACGAGCAGTACTTC
-	TRBV10-1	TRBJ2-3	-	CASSEILALSTDTQYF	TGCGCCAGCAGTGAAATCCTAGCGCTCAGCACAGATACGCAGTATTTT
TRBD1	TRBV27	TRBJ2-7	-	CASSPGTGGYEQYF	TGTGCCAGCAGTCCCGGGACAGGGGGCTACGAGCAGTACTTC
TRBD2	TRBV28	TRBJ2-1	-	CASSALAGGKDEQFF	TGTGCCAGCAGTGCCCTAGCGGGAGGAAAGGATGAGCAGTTCTTC
-	TRBV6-6	TRBJ1-3	-	CASSYQPASGNTIYF	TGTGCCAGCAGTTACCAGCCGGCCTCTGGAAACACCATATATTTT
TRBD2	TRBV9	TRBJ2-1	-	CASSVSGRSHNEQFF	TGTGCCAGCAGCGTTAGCGGGAGATCCCACAATGAGCAGTTCTTC
-	TRBV13	TRBJ2-1	-	CASSLLDERAYNEQFF	TGTGCCAGCAGCTTATTAGATGAGCGGGCCTACAATGAGCAGTTCTTC
-	TRBV10-1	TRBJ2-7	-	CASSESTSPEQYF	TGCGCCAGCAGTGAGTCTACTAGTCCCGAGCAGTACTTC
-	TRBV27	TRBJ1-5	-	CASSLSRSPPQHF	TGTGCCAGCAGTTTATCAAGAAGCCCGCCCCAGCATTTT
TRBD2	TRBV28	TRBJ2-7	-	CASSLGEGSHEQYF	TGTGCCAGCAGTTTAGGGGAGGGTTCCCACGAGCAGTACTTC
-	TRBV9	TRBJ2-7	-	CASSAGDSYEQYF	TGTGCCAGCAGCGCGGGGGACTCCTACGAGCAGTACTTC
-	TRBV28	TRBJ1-1	-	CASRDNWKSEAFF	TGTGCCAGCCGGGACAACTGGAAATCTGAAGCTTTCTTT
-	TRBV21-1	TRBJ2-1	-	CASSKPLTSGRPHNEQFF	TGTGCCAGCAGCAAACCCCTGACTAGCGGGAGGCCGCACAATGAGCAGTTCTTC
-	TRBV5-1	TRBJ2-1	-	CASSLVADGYNEQFF	TGCGCCAGCAGCTTGGTAGCGGACGGGTACAATGAGCAGTTCTTC
-	TRBV5-1	TRBJ2-5	-	CASSLEVADLETQYF	TGCGCCAGCAGCTTGGAAGTTGCAGACCTTGAGACCCAGTACTTC
-	TRBV4-1	TRBJ1-2	medium-sized	CASSPTGGYYGYTF	TGCGCCAGCAGCCCCACGGGAGGATACTATGGCTACACCTTC
-	TRBV2	TRBJ2-7	-	CASNNEQYF	TGTGCCAGCAACAACGAGCAGTACTTC
TRBD2	TRBV27	TRBJ2-1	-	CASSLAGVGYEQFF	TGTGCCAGCAGTTTAGCGGGAGTAGGCTATGAGCAGTTCTTC
-	TRBV27	TRBJ2-3	-	CASSLLMGTFTDTQYF	TGTGCCAGCAGTTTACTGATGGGGACTTTCACAGATACGCAGTATTTT
TRBD1	TRBV6-5	TRBJ1-4	once	CASSYTTGENEKLFF	TGTGCCAGCAGTTACACGACAGGGGAGAATGAAAAACTGTTTTTT
TRBD2	TRBV29-1	TRBJ2-2	-	CSVLALAGSAGELFF	TGCAGCGTGCTTGCTCTAGCGGGATCCGCCGGGGAGCTGTTTTTT
-	TRBV6-1	TRBJ2-6	-	CASSEAWTGSGANVLTF	TGTGCCAGCAGTGAAGCTTGGACGGGCTCTGGGGCCAACGTCCTGACTTTC
-	TRBV28	TRBJ1-5	-	CASSDGTVTNQPQHF	TGTGCCAGCAGCGATGGGACGGTTACAAATCAGCCCCAGCATTTT
-	TRBV7-9	TRBJ2-3	-	CASSLVHTTLSTDTQYF	TGTGCCAGCAGCTTAGTTCACACCACACTTAGCACAGATACGCAGTATTTT
TRBD2	TRBV7-6	TRBJ2-1	-	CASSLAASGRNEQFF	TGTGCCAGCAGCTTAGCGGCTAGCGGGAGGAATGAGCAGTTCTTC
-	TRBV10-3	TRBJ1-1	-	CAISRGTENTEAFF	TGTGCCATCAGCCGAGGTACAGAGAACACTGAAGCTTTCTTT
TRBD1	TRBV9	TRBJ1-2	-	CASSAPGQPNYGYTF	TGTGCCAGCAGTGCCCCGGGACAGCCTAACTATGGCTACACCTTC
TRBD2	TRBV13	TRBJ2-3	-	CASALAGDTDTQYF	TGTGCCAGCGCCCTAGCGGGTGACACAGATACGCAGTATTTT